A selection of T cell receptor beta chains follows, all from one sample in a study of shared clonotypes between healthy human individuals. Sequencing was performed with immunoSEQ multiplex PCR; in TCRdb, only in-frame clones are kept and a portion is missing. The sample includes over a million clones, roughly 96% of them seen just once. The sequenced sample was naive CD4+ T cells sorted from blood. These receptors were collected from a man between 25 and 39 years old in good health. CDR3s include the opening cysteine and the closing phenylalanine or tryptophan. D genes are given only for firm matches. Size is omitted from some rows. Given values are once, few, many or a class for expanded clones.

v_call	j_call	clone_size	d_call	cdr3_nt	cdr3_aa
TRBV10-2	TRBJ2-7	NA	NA	TGCGCCAGCAGTTACGGGGACTACGAGCAGTACTTC	CASSYGDYEQYF
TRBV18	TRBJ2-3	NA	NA	TGTGCCAGCTCACCAAGAGGGGGAGGGCCTACGAGGACAGATACGCAGTATTTT	CASSPRGGGPTRTDTQYF
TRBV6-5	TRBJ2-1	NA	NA	TGTGCCACCTCGAGGTGGGACCCCAGGGATGAGCAGTTCTTC	CATSRWDPRDEQFF
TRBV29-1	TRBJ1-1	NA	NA	TGCAGCGTTGAAGATCTCGGTTCGAACACTGAAGCTTTCTTT	CSVEDLGSNTEAFF
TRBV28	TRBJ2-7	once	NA	TGTGCCAGCAGTTTCCAGGGGGGAACCTACGAGCAGTACTTC	CASSFQGGTYEQYF
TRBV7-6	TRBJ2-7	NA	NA	TGTGCCAGCAGCACGGGACTCTCAAGAACCTACGAGCAGTACTTC	CASSTGLSRTYEQYF
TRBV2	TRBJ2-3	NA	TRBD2	TGTGCCAGCAGCCTAAAGGTAGCGGGTGATAGATTTTTT	CASSLKVAGDRFF
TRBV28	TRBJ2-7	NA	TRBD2	TGTGCCAGCAGTTTTGGCGGGAGTTGGTTATTTGAGACCTCCTACGAGCAGTACTTC	CASSFGGSWLFETSYEQYF
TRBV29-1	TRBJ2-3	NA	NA	TGCAGCGTCAGGGGGGCCATCAGCACAGATACGCAGTATTTT	CSVRGAISTDTQYF
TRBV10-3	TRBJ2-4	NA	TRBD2	TGTGCCATCAGGCCCGATAGCGGGAGGGCCACGGACATTCAGTACTTC	CAIRPDSGRATDIQYF
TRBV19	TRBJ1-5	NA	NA	TGTGCCAGTACCCATAGAGGGGGTCCCCAGCATTTT	CASTHRGGPQHF
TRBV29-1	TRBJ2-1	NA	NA	TGCAGCGTTGAGGGCGGTAATGAGCAGTTCTTC	CSVEGGNEQFF
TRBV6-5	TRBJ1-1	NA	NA	TGTGCCAGCAGTTACTCGATGGGTTCTCCAGCCACTGAAGCTTTCTTT	CASSYSMGSPATEAFF
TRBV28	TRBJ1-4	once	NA	TGTGCCAGCAGTTTTGGTGGTTTCGCGGGATCAGGTGAAAAACTGTTTTTT	CASSFGGFAGSGEKLFF
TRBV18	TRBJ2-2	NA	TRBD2	TGTGCCAGCTCACCATCTCTAGCGGGGCCCAACACCGGGGAGCTGTTTTTT	CASSPSLAGPNTGELFF
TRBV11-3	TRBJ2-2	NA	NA	TGTGCCAGCAGCCCCCGACCTAATCTAGGCACCGGGGAGCTGTTTTTT	CASSPRPNLGTGELFF
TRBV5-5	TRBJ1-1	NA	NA	TGTGCCAGCAGCTTGCCCCTCCAGGAAATGAACACTGAAGCTTTCTTT	CASSLPLQEMNTEAFF
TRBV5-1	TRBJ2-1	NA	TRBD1	TGCGCCAGCAGCTCGAGGGGGCGGGCCTACAATGAGCAGTTCTTC	CASSSRGRAYNEQFF
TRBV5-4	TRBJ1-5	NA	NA	TGTGCCAGCAGCTTGGCAGGGGCTAGCAATCAGCCCCAGCATTTT	CASSLAGASNQPQHF
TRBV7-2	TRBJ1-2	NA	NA	TGTGCCAGCAGCTTGGTGAAGGGCTATGGCTACACCTTC	CASSLVKGYGYTF
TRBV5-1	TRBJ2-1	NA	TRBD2	TGCGCCAGCAGCACAGGACTAGCGGGAGGATACAATGAGCAGTTCTTC	CASSTGLAGGYNEQFF
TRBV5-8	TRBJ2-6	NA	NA	TGTGCCAGCAGACTTGGGGCCTCTGGGGCCAACGTCCTGACTTTC	CASRLGASGANVLTF
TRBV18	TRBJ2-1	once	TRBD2	TGTGCCAGCTCAACGGGACTAGCGGGGTACAATGAGCAGTTCTTC	CASSTGLAGYNEQFF
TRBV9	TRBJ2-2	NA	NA	TGTGCCAGCAGCGTAGGCGGGTCGAGCACCGGGGAGCTGTTTTTT	CASSVGGSSTGELFF
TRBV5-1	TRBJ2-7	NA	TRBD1	TGCGCCAGCAGCTCCTCGGGACAGGGGATCTACGAGCAGTACTTC	CASSSSGQGIYEQYF
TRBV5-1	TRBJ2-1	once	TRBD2	TGCGCCAGCAGCTTGGGACTAGCGGACTTTAATGAGCAGTTCTTC	CASSLGLADFNEQFF
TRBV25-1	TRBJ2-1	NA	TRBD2	TGTGCCAGCAAGCGGGACCTCTCCTACAATGAGCAGTTCTTC	CASKRDLSYNEQFF
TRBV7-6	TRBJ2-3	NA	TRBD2	TGTGCCAGCAGCTTACTAGCGGGAACTAGCACAGATACGCAGTATTTT	CASSLLAGTSTDTQYF
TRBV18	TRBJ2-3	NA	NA	TGTGCCAGCTCACCACTTTCCGGAGGGCCTACAGATACGCAGTATTTT	CASSPLSGGPTDTQYF